This T cell receptor (beta chain) emerged from a study of shared clonotypes between healthy human individuals. The V segment lost 7 bases and the J segment 5 bases; nucleotides outside the gene matches: 9. Germline assignment: CDR1 MDHEN and CDR2 SYDVKM. The CDR3 loop spans 14 amino acids. Execution of the assay was at deep level. Profiled with immunoSEQ multiplex PCR; TCRdb holds only in-frame clones, not every one. The table lists fewer than 600,000 clones, about four fifths of them singletons. The donors, all of them Caucasian adults, lived in Nashville, Tennessee. In unsorted samples, genomic DNA was obtained using 90 million or so PBMCs.

This chain connects TRBV28 to TRBJ2-7; 9 bases align to TRBD2. Material: PBMCs. This receptor was taken from a woman aged 40 to 50 in good health. Some clones in this sample may be carry-over from other donors' samples. CDR3 DNA: TGTGCCAGCAACCTTTCTAGCGGGGAGAACGAGCAGTACTTC. Residues: CASNLSSGENEQYF.